A single T cell receptor beta chain is shown here with its context. As yet, its antigen is unknown. It was focal radiation plus CTLA-4 blockade with ipilimumab that patients with chemo-refractory metastatic non-small-cell lung cancer received. This sample is drawn from a study of radiotherapy plus CTLA-4 blockade in lung cancer. The wider study: Objective responses occurred in around 18% of patients; roughly 30% had disease control. Study results and caveats: In blood, early T cell clone dynamics reportedly predicted response best, together with interferon-beta.

Produced via immunoSEQ multiplex PCR; TCRdb's table is partial and in-frame only. The sample records about 78,000 clones, around 87% being singletons. The CDR3 is 14 amino acids. Germline V gene sequence: CDR1 LNHNV, CDR2 YYDKDF (reference sequence). V gave up 4 bases and J gave up 0 bases, with 8 bases separating them. This chain connects TRBV15 to TRBJ2-3, with D possibly TRBD1 on 6 matching bases. The receptor comes from a human donor with non-small cell lung cancer who had stable disease on radiotherapy plus ipilimumab. This sample comprised peripheral blood, obtained from a patient treated with radiotherapy plus ipilimumab. Here the CDR3 reads CATSTGASTDTQYF. In nucleotides, the CDR3 is TGTGCCACCAGCACAGGGGCTAGCACAGATACGCAGTATTTT. Combining the CDR3 with reference TRBV15 and TRBJ2-3 gives the whole variable domain DAMVIQNPRYQVTQFGKPVTLSCSQTLNHNVMYWYQQKSSQAPKLLFHYYDKDFNNEADTPDNFQSRRPNTSFCFLDIRSPGLGDTAMYLCATSTGASTDTQYFGPGTRLTVL.